The 15 T cell receptor beta chains given below trace back to one sample, sequenced in a study of blood T cell repertoires in COVID-19. Method: immunoSEQ multiplex PCR; TCRdb's copy keeps in-frame clones and lacks some. In the table there are more than 150,000 clones, 80% to 90% of which are singletons. Source material: peripheral blood. The receptors here all came from a man in his 60s with acute or convalescent COVID-19.

V usage is TRBV28 and J usage is TRBJ2-7; 11 bases are shared with TRBD1. The CDR3 length is 15 residues. V trimming: 5 bases; J trimming: 3 bases; junction bases outside the gene matches: 6. Germline V gene data show CDR1 as MDHEN and CDR2 as SYDVKM. The CDR3 here is CASSRFGTGGYEQYF. CDR3 DNA: TGTGCCAGCAGTCGGTTCGGGACAGGGGGCTACGAGCAGTACTTC.

The chain combines TRBV28 with TRBJ1-3; tentative D call: TRBD1 (6 bases). From germline, CDR1 is MDHEN and CDR2 SYDVKM. The CDR3 has 14 amino acids. The V end lost 6 bases, the J end lost 4 bases, and 13 bases lay between the germline ends. CDR3 in amino acids: CASSLGGYGNTIYF. The CDR3 nucleotides are TGTGCCAGCAGCCTAGGGGGTTACGGAAACACCATATATTTT.

This chain connects TRBV6-5 to TRBJ2-7, with TRBD1 identical over 7 bases. The CDR3 has 13 amino acids. Germline loops: CDR1 MNHEY, CDR2 SVGAGI. Trimming at V came to 11 bases and at J to 2 bases, leaving 9 bases not matched to a gene. CDR3 in amino acids: CAVLRTGTYEQYF. DNA of the CDR3: TGTGCCGTTCTCCGGACAGGAACCTACGAGCAGTACTTC.

The chain links TRBV6-5 to TRBJ2-1; possibly TRBD2 for D (5 bases). The germline gives CDR1 MNHEY, CDR2 SVGAGI. The CDR3 has 15 amino acids. Trimming stripped 5 bases from V and 0 bases from J, with 11 bases between. The CDR3, as DNA: TGTGCCAGCAGTCGAGGGTCTTTCTCCTACAATGAGCAGTTCTTC. Translating gives CASSRGSFSYNEQFF.

This clone occurred once. The chain uses TRBV2 and TRBJ1-6; TRBD1 is a possible D gene (5 bases). Germline V gene sequence: CDR1 SNHLY, CDR2 FYNNEI. V lost 3 bases to trimming and J lost 5 bases, with 11 bases between them. This CDR3 comprises 15 residues. The chain's CDR3 is CASSDLGEDNSPLHF. DNA of the CDR3: TGTGCCAGCAGTGACTTGGGGGAGGATAATTCACCCCTCCACTTT.

The chain uses TRBV5-1 and TRBJ2-3, with D possibly matching TRBD2 (6 bases). The V and J ends lost 3 bases and 4 bases respectively, with 9 bases between them. The CDR3 is 13 residues long. Germline CDR1 and CDR2: SGHRS and YFSETQ. Here the CDR3 DNA reads TGCGCCAGCAGCTCGGGACTTTCAGATACGCAGTATTTT. Amino acids: CASSSGLSDTQYF.

The gene calls are TRBV24-1 and TRBJ1-3, with D unresolved. The CDR3 has 14 residues. With 4 bases removed from V and 1 base from J, the gap between germline ends came to 7 bases. Per germline, CDR1 KGHDR and CDR2 SFDVKD. As DNA, the CDR3 is TGTGCCACCAGTGACCCCCTTTCTGGAAACACCATATATTTT. Its protein product is CATSDPLSGNTIYF.

This chain links TRBV20-1 with TRBJ1-1, with TRBD1 as a possible D gene (5 bases). The CDR3 consists of 15 residues. Trimming removed 3 bases from V and 4 bases from J, with 18 bases in between. The germline CDR1 and CDR2 sequences are DFQATT and SNEGSKA (reference sequence). The DNA of the CDR3 is TGCAGTGCTAGTGTAGGGGTCAGCGCAGGCACTGAAGCTTTCTTT. Its protein is CSASVGVSAGTEAFF.

The chain recombines TRBV28 with TRBJ1-2; D unresolved. Germline CDR1 and CDR2: MDHEN and SYDVKM. The CDR3 has 13 residues. Trimming took 4 bases from V and 4 from J, leaving 10 bases between them. The CDR3 reads CASSYQVLYGYTF. The CDR3 DNA reads TGTGCCAGCAGTTATCAGGTCCTCTATGGCTACACCTTC.

V is TRBV7-2 and J is TRBJ1-5; D unresolved. Per the germline V gene, CDR1 is SGHTA and CDR2 is FQGNSA. This CDR3 contains 13 residues. Trimming pared 2 bases from V and 5 bases from J, leaving 7 bases between. This chain's CDR3 is CASSLITDQPQHF. CDR3 in DNA: TGTGCCAGCAGCTTAATCACAGATCAGCCCCAGCATTTT.

The chain is built from TRBV2 and TRBJ1-2; the match to TRBD1 covers 8 bases. V lost 3 bases, J lost 8 bases, and 5 bases stayed unmatched. Germline V gives CDR1 SNHLY, CDR2 FYNNEI. This CDR3 is built from 13 residues. The CDR3: CASSEDRVGGYTF. The CDR3 coding sequence is TGTGCCAGCAGTGAGGACAGGGTCGGCGGCTACACCTTC.

The chain couples TRBV6-5 to TRBJ2-1; TRBD2 is a possible D gene (6 bases). V was pared by 5 bases and J by 1 base, with 12 bases between. Germline lookup yields CDR1 MNHEY and CDR2 SVGAGI. The CDR3 totals 15 residues. The CDR3 loop is CASSPRGGSYNEQFF. In DNA, the CDR3 is TGTGCCAGCAGTCCCCGTGGGGGGTCCTACAATGAGCAGTTCTTC.

This clone was detected a few times. The J gene is TRBJ2-1, the V gene TRBV7-2; no definite D call. The germline CDR1 and CDR2 sequences are SGHTA and FQGNSA. The CDR3 contains 15 residues. The V and J ends lost 1 base and 2 bases respectively, with 9 bases between them. As DNA, the CDR3 is TGTGCCAGCAGCTTAGTTGGCGGTCCCTACAATGAGCAGTTCTTC. Translating it yields CASSLVGGPYNEQFF.

The chain links TRBV5-1 to TRBJ1-1; weak D call: TRBD1 (6 bases). The CDR3 totals 14 residues. Germline-derived CDR1 and CDR2 are SGHRS and YFSETQ. With 0 bases removed from V and 0 bases from J, the gap between germline ends came to 6 bases. As DNA, the CDR3 is TGCGCCAGCAGCTTGGAGGGGGTGAACACTGAAGCTTTCTTT. It specifies CASSLEGVNTEAFF.

CDR3 residues: CSASAWNTEAFF. In DNA, the CDR3 is TGCAGTGCTAGTGCCTGGAACACTGAAGCTTTCTTT. This rearrangement joins TRBV20-1 to TRBJ1-1; D call uncertain. Trimming left V 3 bases short and J 1 base short, with 6 bases between. CDR3 size: 12 residues. CDR1 and CDR2 from the germline V gene are DFQATT and SNEGSKA (reference sequence).